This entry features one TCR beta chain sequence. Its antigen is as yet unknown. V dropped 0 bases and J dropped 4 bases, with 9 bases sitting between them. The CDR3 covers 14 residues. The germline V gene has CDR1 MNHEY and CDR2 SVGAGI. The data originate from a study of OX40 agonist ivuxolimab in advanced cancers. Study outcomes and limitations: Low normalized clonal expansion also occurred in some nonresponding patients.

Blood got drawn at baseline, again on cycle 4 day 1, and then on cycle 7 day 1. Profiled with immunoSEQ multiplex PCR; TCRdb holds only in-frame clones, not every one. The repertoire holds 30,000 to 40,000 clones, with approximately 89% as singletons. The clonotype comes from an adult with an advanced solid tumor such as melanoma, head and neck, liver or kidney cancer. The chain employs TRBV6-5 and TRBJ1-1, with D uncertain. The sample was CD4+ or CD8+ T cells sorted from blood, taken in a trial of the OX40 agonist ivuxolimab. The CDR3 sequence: CASSYSASSTEAFF. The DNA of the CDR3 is TGTGCCAGCAGTTACTCGGCCAGTTCCACTGAAGCTTTCTTT.